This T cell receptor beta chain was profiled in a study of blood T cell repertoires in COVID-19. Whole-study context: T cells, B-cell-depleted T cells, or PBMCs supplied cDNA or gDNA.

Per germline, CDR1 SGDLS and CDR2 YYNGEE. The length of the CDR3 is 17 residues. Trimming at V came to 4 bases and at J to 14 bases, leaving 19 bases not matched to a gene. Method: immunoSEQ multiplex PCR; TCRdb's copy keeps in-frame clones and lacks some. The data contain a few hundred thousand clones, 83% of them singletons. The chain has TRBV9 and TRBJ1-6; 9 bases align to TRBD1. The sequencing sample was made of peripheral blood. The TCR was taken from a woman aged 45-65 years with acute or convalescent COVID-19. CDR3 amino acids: CASSPSGGGQGKGTLHF. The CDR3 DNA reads TGTGCCAGCAGCCCTTCGGGGGGTGGACAGGGGAAGGGAACCCTCCACTTT.